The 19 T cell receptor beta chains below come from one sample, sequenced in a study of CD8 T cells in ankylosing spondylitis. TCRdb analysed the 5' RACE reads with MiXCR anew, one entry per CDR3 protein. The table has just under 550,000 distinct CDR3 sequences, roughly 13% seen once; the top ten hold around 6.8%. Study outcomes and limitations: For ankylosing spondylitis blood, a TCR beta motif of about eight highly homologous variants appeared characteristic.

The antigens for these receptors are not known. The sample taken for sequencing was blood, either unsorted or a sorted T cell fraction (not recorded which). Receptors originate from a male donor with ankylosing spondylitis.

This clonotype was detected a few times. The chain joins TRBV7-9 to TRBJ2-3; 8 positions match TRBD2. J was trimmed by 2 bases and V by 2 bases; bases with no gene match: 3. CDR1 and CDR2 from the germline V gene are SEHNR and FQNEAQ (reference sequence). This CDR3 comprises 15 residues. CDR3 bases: TGTGCCAGCAGCTTAAATAGCGGGGCCACAGATACGCAGTATTTT. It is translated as CASSLNSGATDTQYF. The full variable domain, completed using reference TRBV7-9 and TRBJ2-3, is DTGVSQNPRHKITKRGQNVTFRCDPISEHNRLYWYRQTLGQGPEFLTYFQNEAQLEKSRLLSDRFSAERPKGSFSTLEIQRTEQGDSAMYLCASSLNSGATDTQYFGPGTRLTVL.

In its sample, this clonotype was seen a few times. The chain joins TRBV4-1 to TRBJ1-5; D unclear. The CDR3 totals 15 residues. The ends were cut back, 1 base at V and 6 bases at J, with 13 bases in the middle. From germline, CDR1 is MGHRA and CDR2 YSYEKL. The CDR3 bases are TGCGCCAGCAGCCAAGGTCAGCCGTCGGGTCAGCCCCAGCATTTT. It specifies CASSQGQPSGQPQHF.

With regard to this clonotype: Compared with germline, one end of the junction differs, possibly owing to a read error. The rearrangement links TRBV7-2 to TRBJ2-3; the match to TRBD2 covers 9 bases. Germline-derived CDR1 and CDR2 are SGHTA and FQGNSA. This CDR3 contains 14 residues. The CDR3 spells CASRLAGVRDTQYF. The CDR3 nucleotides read TGTGCCAGCAGATTAGCGGGAGTCCGTGATACGCAGTATTTT.

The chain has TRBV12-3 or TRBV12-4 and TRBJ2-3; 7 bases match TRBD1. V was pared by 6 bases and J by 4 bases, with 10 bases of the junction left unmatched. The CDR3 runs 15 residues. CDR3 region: CASSHRQGEADTQYF. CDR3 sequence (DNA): TGTGCCAGCAGCCATCGACAGGGAGAGGCAGATACGCAGTATTTT.

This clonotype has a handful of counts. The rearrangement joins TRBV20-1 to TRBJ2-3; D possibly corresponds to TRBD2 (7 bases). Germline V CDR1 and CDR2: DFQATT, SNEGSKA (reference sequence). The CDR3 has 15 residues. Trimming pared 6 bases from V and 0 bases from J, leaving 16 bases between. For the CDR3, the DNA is TGCAGTGCCACGAGGGGGGGGGTGAGCACAGATACGCAGTATTTT. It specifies CSATRGGVSTDTQYF.

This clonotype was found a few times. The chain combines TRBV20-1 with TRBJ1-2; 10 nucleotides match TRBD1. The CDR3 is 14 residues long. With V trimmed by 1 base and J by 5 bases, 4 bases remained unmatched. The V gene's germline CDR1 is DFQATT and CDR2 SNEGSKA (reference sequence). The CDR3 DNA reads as TGCAGTGCTAGAGCCCGGGACAGGGGATATGGCTACACCTTC. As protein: CSARARDRGYGYTF.

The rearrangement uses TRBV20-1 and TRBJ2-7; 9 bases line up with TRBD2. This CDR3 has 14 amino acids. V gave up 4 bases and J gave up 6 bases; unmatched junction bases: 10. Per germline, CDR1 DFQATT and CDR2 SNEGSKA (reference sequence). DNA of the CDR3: TGCAGTGCTACACAAGGGACTAGCCATACCGAGCAGTACTTC. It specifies CSATQGTSHTEQYF.

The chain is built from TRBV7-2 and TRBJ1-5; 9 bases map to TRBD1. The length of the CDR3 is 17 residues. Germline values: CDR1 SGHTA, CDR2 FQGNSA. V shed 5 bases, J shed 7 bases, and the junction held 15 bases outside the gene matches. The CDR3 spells CASSMPSGTGNIQPQHF. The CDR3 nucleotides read TGTGCCAGCAGCATGCCTTCCGGGACAGGGAACATACAGCCCCAGCATTTT.

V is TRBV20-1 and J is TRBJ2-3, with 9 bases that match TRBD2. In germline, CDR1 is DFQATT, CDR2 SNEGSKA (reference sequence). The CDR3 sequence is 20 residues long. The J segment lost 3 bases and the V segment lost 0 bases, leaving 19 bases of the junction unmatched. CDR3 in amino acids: CSARDALAVLSGSPTDTQYF. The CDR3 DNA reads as TGCAGTGCTAGAGATGCACTTGCGGTACTTAGCGGGAGTCCGACAGATACGCAGTATTTT.

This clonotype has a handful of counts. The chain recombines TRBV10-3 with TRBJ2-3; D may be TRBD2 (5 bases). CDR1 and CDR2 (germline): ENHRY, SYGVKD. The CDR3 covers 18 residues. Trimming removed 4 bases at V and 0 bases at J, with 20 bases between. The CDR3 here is CAISAPFTLRTSTDTQYF. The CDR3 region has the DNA TGTGCCATCAGTGCTCCTTTCACGCTGCGGACTAGCACAGATACGCAGTATTTT.

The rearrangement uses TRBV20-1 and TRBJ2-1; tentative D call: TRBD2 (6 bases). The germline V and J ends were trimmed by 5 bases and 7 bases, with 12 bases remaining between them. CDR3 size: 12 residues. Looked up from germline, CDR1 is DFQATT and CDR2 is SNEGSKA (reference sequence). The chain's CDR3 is CSACREINEQFF. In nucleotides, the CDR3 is TGCAGTGCTTGTCGGGAGATTAATGAGCAGTTCTTC.

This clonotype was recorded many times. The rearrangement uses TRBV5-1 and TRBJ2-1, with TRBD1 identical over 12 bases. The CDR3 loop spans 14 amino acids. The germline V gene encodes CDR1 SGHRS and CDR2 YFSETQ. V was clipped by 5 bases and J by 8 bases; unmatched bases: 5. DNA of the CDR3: TGCGCCAGCAGGCAGGGACAGGGGGCGGATGAGCAGTTCTTC. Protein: CASRQGQGADEQFF.

CDR3 coding DNA: TGTGCCAGCAGCTATCCTCGGGGGGAGACTAGCACAGATACGCAGTATTTT. This gives the protein CASSYPRGETSTDTQYF. The rearrangement uses TRBV9 and TRBJ2-3; 7 bases are shared with TRBD2. Germline assignment: CDR1 SGDLS and CDR2 YYNGEE. Trimming took 4 bases from V and 0 from J; bases not matched to a gene: 11. The CDR3 spans 17 residues.

For the CDR3, the DNA is TGTGCCAGCTCACTACGACAGGCAACTGCCTACGAGCAGTACTTC. Protein product: CASSLRQATAYEQYF. The chain is built from TRBV18 and TRBJ2-7, with D possibly TRBD1 on 6 matching bases. Looked up from germline, CDR1 is KGHSH and CDR2 is LQKENI. This CDR3 is 15 amino acids long. Trimming left V 4 bases short and J 2 bases short, with 15 bases between.

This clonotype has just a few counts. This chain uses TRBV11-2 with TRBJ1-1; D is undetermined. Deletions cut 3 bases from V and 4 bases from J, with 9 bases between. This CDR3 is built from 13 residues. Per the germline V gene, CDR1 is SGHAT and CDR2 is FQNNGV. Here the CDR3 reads CASSFKAGTEAFF. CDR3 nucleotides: TGTGCCAGCAGCTTTAAGGCGGGCACTGAAGCTTTCTTT.

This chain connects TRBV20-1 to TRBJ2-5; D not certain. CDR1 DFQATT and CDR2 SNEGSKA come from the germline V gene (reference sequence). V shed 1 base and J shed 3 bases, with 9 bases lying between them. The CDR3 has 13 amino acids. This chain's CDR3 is CSARAGREETQYF. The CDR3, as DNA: TGCAGTGCTAGAGCTGGACGGGAAGAGACCCAGTACTTC.

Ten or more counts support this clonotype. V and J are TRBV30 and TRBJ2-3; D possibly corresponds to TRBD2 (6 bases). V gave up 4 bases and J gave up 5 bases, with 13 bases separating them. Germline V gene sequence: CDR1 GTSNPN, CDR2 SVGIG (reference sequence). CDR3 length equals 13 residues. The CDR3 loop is CAWNAKAGDTQYF. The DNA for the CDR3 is TGTGCCTGGAACGCAAAAGCGGGAGATACGCAGTATTTT. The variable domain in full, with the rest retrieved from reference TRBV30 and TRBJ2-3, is SQTIHQWPATLVQPVGSPLSLECTVEGTSNPNLYWYRQAAGRGLQLLFYSVGIGQISSEVPQNLSASRPQDRQFILSSKKLLLSDSGFYLCAWNAKAGDTQYFGPGTRLTVL.

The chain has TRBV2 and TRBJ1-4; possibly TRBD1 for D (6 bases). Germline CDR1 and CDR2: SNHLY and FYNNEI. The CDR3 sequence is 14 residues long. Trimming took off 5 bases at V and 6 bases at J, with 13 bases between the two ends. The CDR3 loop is CASSKGGGHEKLFF. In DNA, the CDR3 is TGTGCCAGCAGTAAAGGGGGGGGACATGAAAAACTGTTTTTT.

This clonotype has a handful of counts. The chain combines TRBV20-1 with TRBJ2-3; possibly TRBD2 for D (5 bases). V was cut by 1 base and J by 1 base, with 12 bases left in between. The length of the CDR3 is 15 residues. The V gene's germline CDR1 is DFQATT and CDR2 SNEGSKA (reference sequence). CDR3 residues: CSARGAVIGTDTQYF. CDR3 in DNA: TGCAGTGCTAGAGGAGCGGTTATTGGCACAGATACGCAGTATTTT.